The subject of this entry is one TCR beta chain. Its antigen is still unknown. Within one base of it there is no much larger clone, and no base qualities were kept. Genomic DNA was extracted from sorted cells for sequencing of the TCRbeta CDR3 region. TCRbeta CDR3 regions were sequenced using the immunoSEQ Assay. In its TCRdb copy, this immuneACCESS table keeps in-frame sequences only and misses some clones. Where compared with another copy, unresolved V genes explain less than half of these, and the others have no known cause. Counted in this sample were tens of thousands of clones; roughly 80% of them appeared once. The top ten clones comprise under 2% of the sample. This specimen belongs to a study of OX40 agonist ivuxolimab in advanced cancers. General notes on the study: Ivuxolimab was a fully human IgG2 agonistic monoclonal antibody targeting the costimulatory receptor OX40 (CD134). The paper reports the monotherapy dose-escalation portion (N ≈ 52 patients) of the phase I ivuxolimab trial. Partial responses occurred in three dose-escalation patients: two with cutaneous melanoma and one with hepatocellular carcinoma. In the dose-escalation cohort, around four fifths of patients were male, and the mean age was about 55 years, with a range of roughly 20 to 80. Peripheral TCRbeta sequencing was intended to test whether TCR sequence diversity was altered and clonal T-cell expansion was caused by ivuxolimab. Prior anti-PD-1, anti-PD-L1 or anti-CTLA-4 therapy was permitted, and checkpoint inhibitors had been received by about two fifths of dose-escalation patients. Intravenous ivuxolimab was administered to patients every 2 weeks at six dose levels: 0.01, 0.1, 0.3, 1.5, 3 and 10 mg/kg. Among the approximately 50 dose-escalation patients, 19 had hepatocellular carcinoma, approximately 15 melanoma, 9 renal cell carcinoma and 9 head and neck cancer. Results and caveats for the whole study, not just this receptor: Low levels of normalized T-cell clonal expansion were also seen in some patients who did not respond. On average, CD8+ T cells showed more expanded clones than CD4+ T cells after ivuxolimab. At doses from 0.1 to 3.0 mg/kg, clonal expansion was seen in both CD4+ and CD8+ blood T cells between baseline and week 6. The antigen specificity of the clonally expanded peripheral T cells was not determined. In the 0.1-3.0 mg/kg groups, partial responders were among the patients with the lowest normalized peripheral clonal expansion, particularly in CD8+ T cells.

The CDR3 goes from the cysteine to the phenylalanine over 14 residues. Left in the record is the CDR3 DNA by itself, 42 bases read in frame from the first base. CDR1 WNHNN and CDR2 SYGVQD were looked up in the germline V gene (reference sequence). V has 9 bases trimmed and J has 0 bases trimmed; junction bases matching no gene number 5. The trial excluded patients who had a history of autoimmune disease or were on systemic immunosuppression. Peripheral blood for TCR sequencing was drawn from every dose cohort at baseline, at cycle 4 day 1 and at cycle 7 day 1. Samples were obtained from an open-label, multicenter, first-in-human phase I dose-escalation trial of ivuxolimab. Adults with locally advanced or metastatic melanoma, renal cell carcinoma, hepatocellular carcinoma or head and neck squamous cell carcinoma were enrolled in the trial. Before TCR sequencing, CD4+ T cells and CD8+ T cells from peripheral blood were sorted into separate populations.

The origin of this receptor is an adult with an advanced solid tumor such as melanoma, head and neck, liver or kidney cancer. The chain is encoded by TRBV10-1 joined to TRBJ2-1, with 7 middle bases fitting TRBD2. The source material was CD4+ or CD8+ T cells sorted from blood, sampled in a trial of the OX40 agonist ivuxolimab. The DNA sequence follows: TGCGCCAGGATCGGCGGGAGCTCCTACAATGAGCAGTTCTTC. It translates to CARIGGSSYNEQFF.